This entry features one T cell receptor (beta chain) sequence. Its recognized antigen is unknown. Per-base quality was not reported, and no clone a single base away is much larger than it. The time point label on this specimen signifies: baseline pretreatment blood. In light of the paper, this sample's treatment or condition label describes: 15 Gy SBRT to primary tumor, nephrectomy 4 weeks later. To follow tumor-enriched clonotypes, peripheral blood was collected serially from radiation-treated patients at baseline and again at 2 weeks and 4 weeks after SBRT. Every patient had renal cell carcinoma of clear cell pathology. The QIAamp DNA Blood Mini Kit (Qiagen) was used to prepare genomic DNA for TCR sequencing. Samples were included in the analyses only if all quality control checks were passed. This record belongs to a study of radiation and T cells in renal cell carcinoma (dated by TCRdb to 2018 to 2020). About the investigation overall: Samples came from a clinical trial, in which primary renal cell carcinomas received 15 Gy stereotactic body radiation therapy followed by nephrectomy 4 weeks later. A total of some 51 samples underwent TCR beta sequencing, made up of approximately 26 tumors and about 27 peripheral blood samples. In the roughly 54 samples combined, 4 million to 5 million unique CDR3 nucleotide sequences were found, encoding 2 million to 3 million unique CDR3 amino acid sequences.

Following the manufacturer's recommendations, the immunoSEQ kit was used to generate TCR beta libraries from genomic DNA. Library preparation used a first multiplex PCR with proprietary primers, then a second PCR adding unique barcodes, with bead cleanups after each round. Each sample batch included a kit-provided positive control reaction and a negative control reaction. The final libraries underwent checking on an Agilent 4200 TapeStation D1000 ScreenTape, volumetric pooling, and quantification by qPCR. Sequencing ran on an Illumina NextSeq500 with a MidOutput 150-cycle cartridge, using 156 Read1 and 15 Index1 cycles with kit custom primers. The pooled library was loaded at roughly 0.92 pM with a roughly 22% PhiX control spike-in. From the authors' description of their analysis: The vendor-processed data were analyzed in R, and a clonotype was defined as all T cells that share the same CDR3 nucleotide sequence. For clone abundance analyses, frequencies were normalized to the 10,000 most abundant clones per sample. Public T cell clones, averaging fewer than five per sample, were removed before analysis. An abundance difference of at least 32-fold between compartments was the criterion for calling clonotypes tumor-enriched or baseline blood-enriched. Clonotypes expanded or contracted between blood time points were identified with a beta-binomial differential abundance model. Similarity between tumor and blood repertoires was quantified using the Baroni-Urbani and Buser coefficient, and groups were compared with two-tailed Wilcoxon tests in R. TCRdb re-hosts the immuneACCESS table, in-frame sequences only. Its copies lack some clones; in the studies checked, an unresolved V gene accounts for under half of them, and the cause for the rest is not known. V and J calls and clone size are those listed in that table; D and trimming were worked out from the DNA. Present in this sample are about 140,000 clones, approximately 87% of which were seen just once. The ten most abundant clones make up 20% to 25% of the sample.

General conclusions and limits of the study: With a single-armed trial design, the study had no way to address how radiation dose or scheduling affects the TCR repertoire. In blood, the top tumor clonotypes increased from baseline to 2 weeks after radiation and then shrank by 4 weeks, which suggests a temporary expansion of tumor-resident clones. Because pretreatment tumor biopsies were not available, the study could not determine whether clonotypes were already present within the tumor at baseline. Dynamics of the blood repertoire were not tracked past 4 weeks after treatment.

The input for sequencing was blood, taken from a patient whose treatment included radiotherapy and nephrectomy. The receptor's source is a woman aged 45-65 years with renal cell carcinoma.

The DNA reads TGCGCCAGCAGCTTGGCCCAGGGGCGGGAGACCCAGTACTTC. Its protein product is CASSLAQGRETQYF. The chain was built from TRBV5-1 and TRBJ2-5; 6 matching bases give a weak D call of TRBD1. Deletion took 0 bases off V and 5 bases off J, with a span of 11 bases between the germline ends. The CDR3 has 14 amino acids, counting the end cysteine and phenylalanine. Here the CDR3 DNA is all that survives: 42 bases in frame from base 1. From a lookup of the germline V gene, CDR1 and CDR2 are SGHRS and YFSETQ.